This section outlines one T cell receptor (beta chain) sequence together with its context. The source of the sample is a study of blood T cell repertoires in COVID-19. Overall study: Donors in the United States, Italy and Spain gave samples during acute or convalescent COVID-19.

Cohorts were assigned according to the clinical history that participants reported. Two consecutive negative NP/OP PCR tests, clearance, or resolved symptoms defined Cohort 3 recovery. CDR1 KGHDR and CDR2 SFDVKD come from the germline V gene. The CDR3 spans 15 residues. With V trimmed by 2 bases and J by 8 bases, 2 bases remained unmatched. In the original workflow: Amplifying reference gene primers gave estimates of nucleated cell counts. Using immunoSEQ multiplex PCR, the repertoire was profiled, and TCRdb retains in-frame clones only, with some absent. V and J calls and clone size come straight from that table; D and trimming were deduced from the DNA. The sample yields 200,000 to 250,000 clones, about 83% seen once.

The sequencing input was PBMCs or T cells enriched from blood (not recorded which). This TCR came from a woman between 45 and 60 years old who had recovered from COVID-19. The rearrangement joins TRBV24-1 to TRBJ2-1; TRBD2 matches 13 bases. The CDR3, as DNA: TGTGCCACCAGTGATTCGGGACTAGCGGGACATGAGCAGTTCTTC. It yields the protein CATSDSGLAGHEQFF.